Listed below are T cell receptor beta chains from one sample, sequenced in a study of blood T cell repertoires in COVID-19. The repertoire was sequenced with immunoSEQ multiplex PCR; TCRdb's copy has only in-frame clones and lacks some. Of roughly 69,000 clones detected, approximately 79% appear once; the ten largest clones hold less than 15%. Sequences were obtained from peripheral blood. The source of these receptors is a human donor in a cohort sampled during active COVID-19. Both conserved end residues are part of each CDR3.

V gene	J gene	CDR3 protein
TRBV30	TRBJ1-2	CAWGPQGGYGYTF
TRBV27	TRBJ1-1	CASSIGTGNTEAFF
TRBV5-4	TRBJ2-7	CASSLKLGAVEQYF
TRBV6-5	TRBJ1-2	CASSYEGGSGYTF
TRBV12-3/TRBV12-4	TRBJ1-2	CASSLTGYYGYTF
TRBV19	TRBJ1-2	CASSIPSENYGYTF
TRBV18	TRBJ2-7	CASSPRTTGTGVNEQYF
TRBV7-9	TRBJ2-7	CASSAPQGGGSYEQYF
TRBV28	TRBJ2-7	CASSSSGAESYEQYF
TRBV7-2	TRBJ1-5	CASSSGTGVQPQHF
TRBV19	TRBJ1-5	CASSIGPLGQGLYSNQPQHF
TRBV7-9	TRBJ2-1	CASTPGGNEQFF
TRBV10-1	TRBJ2-3	CASSESLLRGRTSIPDTQYF
TRBV7-9	TRBJ1-1	CASSPVTGRNTEAFF
TRBV19	TRBJ1-1	CASNQTQGNTEAFF
TRBV7-9	TRBJ2-3	CASSLNVASTDTQYF
TRBV19	TRBJ2-1	CATSGSSYNEQFF
TRBV6-2/TRBV6-3	TRBJ1-1	CASSYFPGGVNTEAFF
TRBV27	TRBJ1-3	CASSLGGAGNTIYF
TRBV18	TRBJ1-1	CASSPLLGQGAGNTEAFF
TRBV18	TRBJ1-1	CASSRPWGQGNANTEAFF
TRBV7-2	TRBJ2-7	CASRTGYSFHEQYF
TRBV6-5	TRBJ1-1	CASSYTTARNTEAFF
TRBV30	TRBJ2-5	CAWSVTGTQYF
TRBV7-9	TRBJ2-2	CASSLVGYMGLAATGELFF
TRBV9	TRBJ2-7	CASSVGGQGAHEQYF
TRBV4-1	TRBJ2-3	CASSQDPMRGTDTQYF
TRBV4-3	TRBJ1-6	CASSQGGQVDSPLHF
TRBV5-1	TRBJ2-2	CASSFSLAGRTGELFF
TRBV5-1	TRBJ1-2	CASSPGQGNYGYTF
TRBV4-2	TRBJ2-1	CASSPPGTELNEQFF
TRBV3-1/TRBV3-2	TRBJ1-1	CASSPYSNTEAFF
TRBV5-1	TRBJ1-1	CASSLEVGGNTEAFF
TRBV7-2	TRBJ1-2	CASSPVGGQRLFYTF
TRBV11-2	TRBJ2-7	CASSFGTSYEQYF
TRBV7-2	TRBJ1-5	CASRSEGEVQPQHF
TRBV7-2	TRBJ1-4	CASSFDRGVNEKLFF
TRBV10-1	TRBJ2-7	CASSGALAGGPFYEQYF
TRBV6-6	TRBJ2-3	CASSLNTDTQYF
TRBV4-3	TRBJ2-1	CASSRLAGNNEQFF
TRBV6-2/TRBV6-3	TRBJ1-2	CASSYDRPYGYTF
TRBV27	TRBJ2-7	CASSLSYRVEQYF
TRBV27	TRBJ2-6	CASSLTGGVLTF
TRBV27	TRBJ2-7	CASSVREGREQYF
TRBV4-1	TRBJ2-1	CASSQEGRREYGEQFF
TRBV7-8	TRBJ2-1	CASSLEAGLVRNEQFF
TRBV7-6	TRBJ2-3	CASSLSQRSTDTQYF
TRBV4-3	TRBJ1-4	CASSPQGTVGEKLFF
TRBV30	TRBJ1-2	CAWSIRQGRRGYTF
TRBV15	TRBJ1-1	CATSRSRQGALGTEAFF
TRBV10-3	TRBJ1-5	CAIGREGAGQPQHF
TRBV5-1	TRBJ1-4	CASSLGIGTGTNEKLFF
TRBV4-2	TRBJ2-7	CASSQVAGGMVEQYF
TRBV9	TRBJ2-7	CASSVAGAASYEQYF